This entry features one T cell receptor (beta chain) sequence. Antigen: not known. TCRdb analysed the RT-PCR reads with MiXCR anew, one entry per CDR3 protein. The top ten hold less than 7% of the sample, which has approximately 700,000 distinct CDR3 sequences, approximately 14% seen once. This specimen belongs to a study of response to subunit inactivated influenza vaccine. The CDR3 covers 16 residues. Germline V gene lookup returns CDR1 SGHAT and CDR2 FQNNGV. The V and J ends lost 0 bases and 1 base respectively, with 12 bases between them. Findings of the study overall: Authors suggested few new T cells are recruited by each seasonal influenza vaccination.

The clonotype comes from a man in his forties or fifties who received an inactivated influenza vaccine. The V call is TRBV11-2, the J call TRBJ2-5, with D maybe TRBD2 (6 bases). Material: PBMCs from blood, obtained around 15 days before vaccination. CDR3 amino acids: CASSLDLLGGQETQYF. The DNA for the CDR3 is TGTGCCAGCAGCTTAGATCTACTCGGGGGCCAAGAGACCCAGTACTTC.